A selection of T cell receptor beta chains follows, all from one sample in a study of T-cell reconstitution after alpha-beta-depleted transplantation in children. TCRdb itself ran the PCR reads through MiXCR, one entry per CDR3 protein. The profile covers 150,000 to 200,000 distinct CDR3 sequences, with about 6.3% appearing a single time and over 2.5% taken by the ten largest. This specimen was PBMCs from the stem cell graft donor, taken from the stem cell graft. The receptor source for this set is a human donor who donated a stem cell graft to a child with Wiskott-Aldrich syndrome. Each CDR3 is given with its conserved first and last residue. Each record gives: D gene, V gene, J gene, clone size, CDR3 protein, CDR3 DNA. The D gene is left open where the match is weak. Clone sizes are given selectively: once, few, many, or a class where the clone is expanded.

TRBD1,TRBV25-1,TRBJ2-7,.,CASSDHRGLSYEQYF,TGTGCCAGCAGTGACCACAGGGGTTTATCCTACGAGCAGTACTTC
.,TRBV7-8,TRBJ1-1,many,CASSPYRRDVNTEAFF,TGTGCCAGCAGCCCTTATAGGCGGGATGTGAACACTGAAGCTTTCTTT
TRBD1,TRBV18,TRBJ1-4,.,CASSAHRGIGEKLFF,TGTGCCAGCTCAGCTCACAGGGGTATTGGTGAAAAACTGTTTTTT
TRBD2,TRBV10-1,TRBJ2-2,many,CASSEAGPRSTGELFF,TGCGCCAGCAGTGAAGCGGGGCCCCGGAGCACCGGGGAGCTGTTTTTT
.,TRBV2,TRBJ2-6,few,CASGLEQGVLGGRLANVLTF,TGTGCCAGCGGTCTGGAACAGGGAGTACTCGGCGGTAGATTGGCCAACGTCCTGACTTTC
.,TRBV12-3/TRBV12-4,TRBJ1-5,many,CASSLTDRGRAQPQHF,TGTGCCAGCAGTTTAACTGACAGAGGACGGGCTCAGCCCCAGCATTTT
TRBD1,TRBV12-3/TRBV12-4,TRBJ1-5,many,CASSLGRGPLYSNQPQHF,TGTGCCAGCAGTTTGGGCAGGGGGCCCCTATATAGCAATCAGCCCCAGCATTTT
.,TRBV12-3/TRBV12-4,TRBJ1-1,many,CASSLQDRTEAFF,TGTGCCAGCAGTTTGCAGGACCGCACTGAAGCTTTCTTT
.,TRBV7-8,TRBJ1-2,.,CASSLAGIPGGYTF,TGTGCCAGCAGCTTAGCCGGGATCCCCGGCGGCTACACCTTC
TRBD2,TRBV29-1,TRBJ2-7,many,CSVLRTSGAYEQYF,TGCAGCGTCCTAAGGACTAGCGGTGCCTACGAGCAGTACTTC
TRBD1,TRBV5-4,TRBJ2-2,few,CASSLGGQANTGELFF,TGTGCCAGCAGCTTGGGGGGACAGGCGAACACCGGGGAGCTGTTTTTT
.,TRBV4-1,TRBJ2-3,many,CASSQEDSPADTQYF,TGCGCCAGCAGCCAAGAGGACAGTCCTGCAGATACGCAGTATTTT
.,TRBV2,TRBJ2-1,.,CASEGGTYNEQFF,TGTGCCAGCGAGGGGGGTACTTACAATGAGCAGTTCTTC